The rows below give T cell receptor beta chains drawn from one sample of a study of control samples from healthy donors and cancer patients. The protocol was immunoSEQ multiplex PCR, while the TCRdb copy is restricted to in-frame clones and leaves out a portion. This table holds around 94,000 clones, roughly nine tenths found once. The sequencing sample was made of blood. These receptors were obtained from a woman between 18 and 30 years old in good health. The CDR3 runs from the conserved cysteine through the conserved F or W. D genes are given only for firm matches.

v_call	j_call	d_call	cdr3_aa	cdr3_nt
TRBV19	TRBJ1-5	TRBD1	CASSIGQGSNQPQHF	TGTGCCAGTAGTATCGGACAGGGGAGCAATCAGCCCCAGCATTTT
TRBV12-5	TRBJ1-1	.	CASGLIAGGYTEAFF	TGTGCTAGTGGTTTGATCGCTGGGGGGTACACTGAAGCTTTCTTT
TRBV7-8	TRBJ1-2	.	CASSLDAGLDYGYTF	TGTGCCAGCAGCTTAGATGCGGGATTGGACTATGGCTACACCTTC
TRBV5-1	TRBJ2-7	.	CASSVARSYEQYF	TGCGCCAGCAGCGTAGCGCGCTCCTACGAGCAGTACTTC
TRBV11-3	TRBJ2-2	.	CASSLRDPNTGELFF	TGTGCCAGCAGCTTAAGGGACCCGAACACCGGGGAGCTGTTTTTT
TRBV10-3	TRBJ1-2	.	CAISEPTGSYGYTF	TGTGCCATCAGTGAGCCGACCGGGAGCTATGGCTACACCTTC
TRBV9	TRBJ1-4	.	CASSVSGLWSEKLFF	TGTGCCAGCAGCGTGTCAGGGTTGTGGAGCGAAAAACTGTTTTTT
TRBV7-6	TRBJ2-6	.	CASSRPGGIGANVLTF	TGTGCCAGCAGTCGGCCTGGCGGAATTGGGGCCAACGTCCTGACTTTC
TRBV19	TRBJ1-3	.	CASTRDGLSGNTIYF	TGTGCCAGTACCCGGGACGGACTCTCTGGAAACACCATATATTTT
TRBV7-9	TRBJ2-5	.	CASSFRLVGGLQETQYF	TGTGCCAGCAGCTTCAGGTTGGTGGGAGGCCTCCAAGAGACCCAGTACTTC
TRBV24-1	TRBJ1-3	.	CATSSGSAGNTIYF	TGTGCCACCAGTTCAGGGAGCGCTGGAAACACCATATATTTT
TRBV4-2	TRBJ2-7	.	CASSRIPQGIYDEQYF	TGTGCCAGCAGCCGAATACCCCAGGGGATTTATGACGAGCAGTACTTC
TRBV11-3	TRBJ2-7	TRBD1	CASSVFPGQGVRQYF	TGTGCCAGCAGCGTTTTCCCGGGACAGGGTGTTAGGCAGTACTTC
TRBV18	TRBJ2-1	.	CASSPSLRINNEQFF	TGTGCCAGCTCACCGTCCCTCAGAATAAACAATGAGCAGTTCTTC
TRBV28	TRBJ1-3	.	CASSSAGNTIYF	TGTGCCAGCAGTTCCGCTGGAAACACCATATATTTT
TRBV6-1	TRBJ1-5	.	CASSEARRGSQPQHF	TGTGCCAGCAGTGAAGCGCGGAGGGGCAGTCAGCCCCAGCATTTT
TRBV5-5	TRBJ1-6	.	CASDRSSYNSPLHF	TGTGCCAGCGATAGAAGCTCCTATAATTCACCCCTCCACTTT
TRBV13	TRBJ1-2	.	CASSLYHRVNYGYTF	TGTGCCAGCAGCTTATATCACAGGGTTAACTATGGCTACACCTTC
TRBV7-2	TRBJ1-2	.	CASSFREGLYGYTF	TGTGCCAGCAGCTTCAGGGAAGGCCTCTATGGCTACACCTTC
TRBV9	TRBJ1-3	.	CASSPAGGPGNTIYF	TGTGCCAGCAGCCCGGCCGGGGGTCCAGGAAACACCATATATTTT
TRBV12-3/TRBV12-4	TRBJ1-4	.	CASSLAWDEKLFF	TGTGCCAGCAGTTTAGCTTGGGATGAAAAACTGTTTTTT
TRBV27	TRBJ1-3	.	CASSLGSGNTIYF	TGTGCCAGCAGTTTAGGGTCGGGAAACACCATATATTTT
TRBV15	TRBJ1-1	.	CATSRASTEAFF	TGTGCCACCAGCAGAGCTTCGACTGAAGCTTTCTTT
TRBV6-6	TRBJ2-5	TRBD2	CASSRKPQLAAQETQYF	TGTGCCAGCAGTCGCAAGCCTCAACTAGCGGCACAAGAGACCCAGTACTTC
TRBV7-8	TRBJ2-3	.	CASSLGWGRTDTQYF	TGTGCCAGCAGCTTAGGATGGGGGCGGACAGATACGCAGTATTTT
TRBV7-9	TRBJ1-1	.	CASSPDTEAFF	TGTGCCAGCAGCCCCGACACTGAAGCTTTCTTT
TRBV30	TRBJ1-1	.	CAWSVSRRNTEAFF	TGTGCCTGGAGTGTAAGTCGGCGGAACACTGAAGCTTTCTTT
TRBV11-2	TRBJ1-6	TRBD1	CASSLDGQGDSPLHF	TGTGCCAGCAGCCTAGACGGACAGGGCGATTCACCCCTCCACTTT
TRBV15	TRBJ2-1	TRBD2	CATSRDLASGYNEQFF	TGTGCCACCAGCAGAGATTTGGCTAGCGGCTACAATGAGCAGTTCTTC
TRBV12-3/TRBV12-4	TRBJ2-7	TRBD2	CASRTAGVYEQYF	TGTGCCAGCAGGACAGCGGGGGTCTACGAGCAGTACTTC